This T cell receptor (beta chain) was sequenced for a study of blood T cells in healthy people across ages. General observations from the study: Older individuals had lower TCR beta diversity per million T cells (the decline was roughly linear).

The people who gave samples were healthy Caucasians from Russia, aged roughly 6 to 95. CDR3 size: 16 residues. After removal of 3 bases from V and 3 bases from J, the junction contained 7 bases not matched to a gene. Germline loops: CDR1 LGHNA, CDR2 YSLEER. PCR was performed a second time for about 7 to 12 cycles using a sample-barcoded 5' primer and a J-beta primer mix. TCRdb itself ran the 5' RACE reads through MiXCR, one entry per CDR3 protein. The sample lists fewer than 700,000 distinct CDR3 sequences; roughly 43% were seen once. In the case of this clonotype: The antigen is not known.

The J gene is TRBJ1-4, the V gene TRBV4-3; 7 positions agree with TRBD1. Material for sequencing was blood. The clonotype originates from a man older than 75 in good health. The CDR3 region has the DNA TGCGCCAGCAGCCAGATCGACAGGGCCTCTAATGAAAAACTGTTTTTT. Translated, it gives CASSQIDRASNEKLFF.